This T cell receptor beta chain was identified in a study of radiotherapy plus CTLA-4 blockade in lung cancer. Profiled with immunoSEQ multiplex PCR; TCRdb holds only in-frame clones, not every one. The profile shows about 12,000 clones, under 90% of them singletons. From germline, CDR1 is KGHSH and CDR2 LQKENI. CDR3 size: 19 residues. V trimming: 0 bases; J trimming: 7 bases; junction bases outside the gene matches: 17. The sequencing used peripheral blood, collected from a patient treated with radiotherapy plus ipilimumab. This clonotype was obtained from a human donor with non-small cell lung cancer that progressed on radiotherapy plus ipilimumab. The chain is built from TRBV18 and TRBJ2-1, with TRBD1 identical over 8 bases. The CDR3 DNA reads TGTGCCAGCTCACCACCAGCAGCCCCCCCGTGGACAGGGCATAATGAGCAGTTCTTC. Its protein product is CASSPPAAPPWTGHNEQFF.